The entry that follows covers one TCR beta chain sequence. Antigen specificity is unknown. A read error may produce the germline difference seen at one junction end. Isolation of CD4+ T cells took place after ten to eleven days of culture. The study found no prior SARS-CoV-2 infection in the vaccine recipients, who tested negative for nucleocapsid antibodies. This entry is derived from a study of vaccination effects on CD4 cells after COVID-19. Study-wide background: Within the ViraFEST assay, antigen-specific CD4+ T cells underwent expansion with viral peptide pools prior to sequencing. Wells each received two million PBMC, cultured with 10 IU/ml IL-2 and roughly 9.8 ug/ml peptides.

Repertoires were generated with immunoSEQ multiplex PCR, while TCRdb's copy carries only in-frame clones and drops some. Here the sample spans under 50,000 clones, approximately 70% being singletons. The TCR originated in a human donor who received a COVID-19 vaccine. The source material was CD4+ T cells from PBMCs cultured without peptide, sampled before COVID-19 vaccination.

CDR3: CASSLEVSGVGFTF. CDR3 bases: TGTGCCAGCAGCTTAGAAGTTTCGGGGGTTGGCTTCACCTTC. The V call is TRBV11-2, the J call TRBJ1-2; TRBD1 might be the D (5 bases). CDR3 size: 14 residues. Germline V gene data show CDR1 as SGHAT and CDR2 as FQNNGV.